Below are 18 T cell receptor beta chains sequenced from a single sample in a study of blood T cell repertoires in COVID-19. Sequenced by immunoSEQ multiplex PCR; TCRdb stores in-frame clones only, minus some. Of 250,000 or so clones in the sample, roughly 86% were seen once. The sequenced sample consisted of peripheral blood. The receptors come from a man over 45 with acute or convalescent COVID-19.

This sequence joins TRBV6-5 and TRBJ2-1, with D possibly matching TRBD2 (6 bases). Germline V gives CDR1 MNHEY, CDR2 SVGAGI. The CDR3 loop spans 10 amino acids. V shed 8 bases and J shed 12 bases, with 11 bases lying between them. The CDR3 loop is CASGGVAQFF. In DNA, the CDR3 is TGTGCCAGCGGAGGGGTAGCGCAGTTCTTC.

In nucleotides, the CDR3 is TGTGCCAGCAGCGTAGGTCAGGGGGCCAACTCTGGAAACACCATATATTTT. Translating gives CASSVGQGANSGNTIYF. The chain is built from TRBV9 and TRBJ1-3; TRBD1 matches 8 bases. The CDR3 length is 17 residues. J was trimmed by 0 bases and V by 0 bases; bases with no gene match: 5. Germline values: CDR1 SGDLS, CDR2 YYNGEE.

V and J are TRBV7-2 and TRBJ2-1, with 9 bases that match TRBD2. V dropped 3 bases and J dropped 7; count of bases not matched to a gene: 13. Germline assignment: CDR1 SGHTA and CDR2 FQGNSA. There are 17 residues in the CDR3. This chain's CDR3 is CASSFPTLAGVWNEQFF. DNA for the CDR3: TGTGCCAGCAGCTTCCCTACGTTAGCGGGAGTTTGGAATGAGCAGTTCTTC.

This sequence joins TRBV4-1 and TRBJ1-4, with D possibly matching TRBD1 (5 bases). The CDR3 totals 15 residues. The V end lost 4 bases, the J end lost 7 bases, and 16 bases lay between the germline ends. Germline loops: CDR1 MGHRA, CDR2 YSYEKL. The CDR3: CASSLGVGEGEKLFF. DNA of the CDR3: TGCGCCAGCAGCCTGGGGGTGGGGGAGGGTGAAAAACTGTTTTTT.

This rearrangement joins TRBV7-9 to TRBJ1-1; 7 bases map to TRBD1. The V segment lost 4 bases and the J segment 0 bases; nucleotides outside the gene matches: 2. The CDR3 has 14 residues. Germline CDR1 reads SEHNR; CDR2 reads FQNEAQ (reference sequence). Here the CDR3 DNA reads TGTGCCAGCAGCTACAGGGGTATGAACACTGAAGCTTTCTTT. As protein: CASSYRGMNTEAFF.

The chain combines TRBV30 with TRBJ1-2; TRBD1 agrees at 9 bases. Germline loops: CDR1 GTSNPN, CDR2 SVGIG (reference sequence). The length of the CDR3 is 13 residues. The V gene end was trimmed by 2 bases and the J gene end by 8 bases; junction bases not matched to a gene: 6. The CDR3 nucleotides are TGTGCCTGGAGTCCACAGGGGGCACGGGGCTACACCTTC. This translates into CAWSPQGARGYTF.

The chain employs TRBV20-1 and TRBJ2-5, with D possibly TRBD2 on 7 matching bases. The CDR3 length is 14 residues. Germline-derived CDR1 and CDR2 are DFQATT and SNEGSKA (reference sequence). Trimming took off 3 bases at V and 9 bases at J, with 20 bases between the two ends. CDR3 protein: CSASYQGRAGAQYF. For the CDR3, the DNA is TGCAGTGCTAGTTACCAGGGGAGGGCGGGGGCCCAGTACTTC.

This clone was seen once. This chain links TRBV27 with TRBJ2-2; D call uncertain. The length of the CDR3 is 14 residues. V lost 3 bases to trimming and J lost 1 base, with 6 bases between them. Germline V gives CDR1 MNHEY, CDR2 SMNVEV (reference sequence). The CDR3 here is CASSFYGNTGELFF. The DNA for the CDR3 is TGTGCCAGCAGTTTTTACGGGAACACCGGGGAGCTGTTTTTT.

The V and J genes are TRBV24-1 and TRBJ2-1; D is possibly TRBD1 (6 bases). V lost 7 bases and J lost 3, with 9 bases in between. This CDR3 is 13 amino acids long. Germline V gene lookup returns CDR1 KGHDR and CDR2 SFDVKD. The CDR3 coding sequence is TGTGCCACCAGGGACAGCATCTACAATGAGCAGTTCTTC. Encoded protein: CATRDSIYNEQFF.

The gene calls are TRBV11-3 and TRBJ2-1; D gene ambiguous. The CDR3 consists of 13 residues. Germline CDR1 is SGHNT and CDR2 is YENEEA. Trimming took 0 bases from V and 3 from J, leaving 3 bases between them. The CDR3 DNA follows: TGTGCCAGCAGCTTAGACCTCTACAATGAGCAGTTCTTC. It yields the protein CASSLDLYNEQFF. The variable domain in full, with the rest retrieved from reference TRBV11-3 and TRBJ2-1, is EAGVVQSPRYKIIEKKQPVAFWCNPISGHNTLYWYLQNLGQGPELLIRYENEEAVDDSQLPKDRFSAERLKGVDSTLKIQPAELGDSAVYLCASSLDLYNEQFFGPGTRLTVL.

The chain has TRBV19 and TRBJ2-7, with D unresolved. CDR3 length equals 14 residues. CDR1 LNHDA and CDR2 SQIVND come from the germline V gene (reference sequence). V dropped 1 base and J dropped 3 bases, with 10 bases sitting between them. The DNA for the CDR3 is TGTGCCAGTAGTATAGGACAAAGCCACTACGAGCAGTACTTC. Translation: CASSIGQSHYEQYF. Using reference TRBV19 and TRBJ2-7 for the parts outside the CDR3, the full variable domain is DGGITQSPKYLFRKEGQNVTLSCEQNLNHDAMYWYRQDPGQGLRLIYYSQIVNDFQKGDIAEGYSVSREKKESFPLTVTSAQKNPTAFYLCASSIGQSHYEQYFGPGTRLTVT.

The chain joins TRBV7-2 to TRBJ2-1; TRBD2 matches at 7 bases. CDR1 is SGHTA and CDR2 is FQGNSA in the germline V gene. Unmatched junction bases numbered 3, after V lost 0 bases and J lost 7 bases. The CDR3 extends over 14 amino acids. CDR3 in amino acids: CASSLAGSGNEQFF. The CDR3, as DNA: TGTGCCAGCAGCTTAGCTGGTAGCGGGAATGAGCAGTTCTTC.

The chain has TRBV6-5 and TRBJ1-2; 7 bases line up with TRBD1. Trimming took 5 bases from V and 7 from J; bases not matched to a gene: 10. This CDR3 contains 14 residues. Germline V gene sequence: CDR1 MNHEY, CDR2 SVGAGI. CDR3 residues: CASSQQGISVGYTF. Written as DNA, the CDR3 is TGTGCCAGCAGTCAACAGGGGATTTCAGTTGGCTACACCTTC.

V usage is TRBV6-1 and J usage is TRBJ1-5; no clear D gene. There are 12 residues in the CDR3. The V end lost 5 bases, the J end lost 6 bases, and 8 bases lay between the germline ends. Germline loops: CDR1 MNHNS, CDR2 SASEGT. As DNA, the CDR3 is TGTGCCAGCAGTACTGATATTCAGCCCCAGCATTTT. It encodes CASSTDIQPQHF.

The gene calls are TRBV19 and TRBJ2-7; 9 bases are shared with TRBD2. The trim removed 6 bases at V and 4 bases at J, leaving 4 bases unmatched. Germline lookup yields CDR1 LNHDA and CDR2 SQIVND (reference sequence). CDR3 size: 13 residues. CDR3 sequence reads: CASSVAGGYEQYF. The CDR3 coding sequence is TGTGCCAGTAGCGTGGCGGGAGGGTACGAGCAGTACTTC.

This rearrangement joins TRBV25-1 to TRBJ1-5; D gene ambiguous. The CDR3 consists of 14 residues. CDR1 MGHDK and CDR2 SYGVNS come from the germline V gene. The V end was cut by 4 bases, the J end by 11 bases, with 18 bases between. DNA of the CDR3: TGTGCCAGCAGTGCTACGGGTCGTATCGGGTCCCAGCATTTT. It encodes CASSATGRIGSQHF.

CDR3 region: CASSSRALNYGYTF. In DNA, the CDR3 is TGTGCCAGCAGCTCGAGAGCCTTAAACTATGGCTACACCTTC. The rearrangement uses TRBV28 and TRBJ1-2; D is uncertain. Trimming took 6 bases from V and 2 from J, leaving 13 bases between them. The CDR3 is 14 residues long. The germline CDR1 and CDR2 sequences are MDHEN and SYDVKM.

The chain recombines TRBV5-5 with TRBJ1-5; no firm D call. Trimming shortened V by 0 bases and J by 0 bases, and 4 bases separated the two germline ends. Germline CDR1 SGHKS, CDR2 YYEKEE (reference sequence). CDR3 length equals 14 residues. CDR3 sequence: CASSLGSSNQPQHF. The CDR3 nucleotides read TGTGCCAGCAGCTTGGGTAGTAGCAATCAGCCCCAGCATTTT.